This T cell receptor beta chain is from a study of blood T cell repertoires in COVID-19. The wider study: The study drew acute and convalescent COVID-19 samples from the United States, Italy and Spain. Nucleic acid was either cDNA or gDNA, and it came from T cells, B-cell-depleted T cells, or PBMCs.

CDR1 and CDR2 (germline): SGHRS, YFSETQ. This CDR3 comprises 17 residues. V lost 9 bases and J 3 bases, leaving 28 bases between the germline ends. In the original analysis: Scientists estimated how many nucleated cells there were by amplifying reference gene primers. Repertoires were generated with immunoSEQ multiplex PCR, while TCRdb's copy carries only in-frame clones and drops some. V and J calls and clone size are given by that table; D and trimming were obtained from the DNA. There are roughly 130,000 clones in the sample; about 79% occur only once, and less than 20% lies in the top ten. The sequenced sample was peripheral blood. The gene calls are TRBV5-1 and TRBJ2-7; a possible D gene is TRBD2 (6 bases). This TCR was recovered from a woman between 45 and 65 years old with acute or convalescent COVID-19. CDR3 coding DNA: TGCGCCACCCCTAGTCGTGGAGGACGGGGGAGTTTCTACGAGCAGTACTTC. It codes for CATPSRGGRGSFYEQYF.